This T cell receptor (beta chain) was profiled in a study of blood T cell repertoires in COVID-19 (dated by TCRdb to between 2020 and 2021). Background for the entire study: Samples covering the acute and convalescent phases of COVID-19 were provided by collaborators in the United States, Italy and Spain. The prospective study material was composed of cDNA or gDNA derived from T cells, B-cell-depleted T cells, or PBMCs. Subjects who had been exposed to COVID-19, were actively infected with it, or had recovered from it provided the deeply sampled blood TCRbeta repertoires that made up the dataset. The repertoires were made available in a free public database intended to serve as a resource for research on the immune response to SARS-CoV-2. Samples were obtained from the ongoing ImmuneRACE study (first 160 participants) and from 1,000 to 1,500 subjects provided by 6 global collaborators. A de-identified subject ID, COVID-19 status, age in years and sex were almost always included in the sample metadata. Where HLA class I and class II types were available, the types were taken from metadata supplied by the sample provider, not from assay-based typing.

TCRbeta CDR3 regions were amplified from genomic DNA using the immunoSEQ Assay, a bias-controlled multiplex PCR. Per the source publication's procedure: Within the assay, amplification of reference gene primers was used to estimate how many nucleated cells each sample contained. To quantify the absolute abundance of each unique TCRbeta CDR3 rearrangement, sequence reads were collapsed and filtered. For each sample, productive Simpson clonality was calculated as the square root of Simpson's diversity index across productive rearrangements. TCRdb re-hosts the immuneACCESS table, in-frame sequences only. Its copies lack some clones; in the studies checked, an unresolved V gene accounts for under half of them, and the cause for the rest is not known. That table supplies the V and J calls and clone size; D and trimming were determined from the DNA. The sample table records around 260,000 clones; approximately 85% of these occur just once. More than 3.5% of the sample belongs to the ten largest clones.

Its CDR3 holds 16 amino acids, cysteine through phenylalanine. The entry retains the CDR3 DNA only, 48 bases that are in frame from base 1. CDR1 and CDR2 are read off the germline V gene (reference sequence) as SEHNR and FQNEAQ. Unmatched junction bases come to 8, with V trimmed by 2 bases and J by 7 bases. Results the study describes overall, beyond this receptor: The amount of clinical and demographic metadata varied by source and participant and was provided uncurated.

Enrolling through a virtual design, the prospective study's participants ranged in age from roughly 18 to 95 years and lived across some 23 United States geographic areas. In the prospective study, participants were assigned to cohorts based on the clinical history participants reported in a screening survey and a study questionnaire. ImmuneRACE Cohort 3 recovered participants were defined by two consecutive negative NP/OP PCR tests, healthcare professional clearance, or symptom resolution. In the prospective study, mobile phlebotomists collected whole blood, serum and a nasopharyngeal or oropharyngeal swab from each participant. Over an approximately 2-month period, participants in the prospective study had the option of providing additional blood draws and questionnaires. Prospective study blood samples were shipped either frozen or at room temperature before DNA extraction. For this clone: Its target antigen remains unknown. Base-call qualities are not available, and no considerably larger clone is one nucleotide away.

In this chain, TRBV7-9 is recombined with TRBJ2-1, with TRBD2 identical over 10 junction bases. The TCR sequence derives from a woman under 40 who had recovered from COVID-19. Sample: PBMCs or T cells enriched from blood (not recorded which). The bases are TGTGCCAGCAGCTTATGGCTAGCGGGAGAGGGGAATGAGCAGTTCTTC. This translates into CASSLWLAGEGNEQFF.